Included here is one T cell receptor (beta chain) sequence, with context. The antigen is not known. Sequenced by immunoSEQ multiplex PCR; TCRdb stores in-frame clones only, minus some. The table lists 150,000 to 180,000 clones, about 87% of them singletons. The V and J ends lost 5 bases and 4 bases respectively, with 9 bases between them. The CDR3 totals 13 residues. The sample belongs to a study of T cell responses to AZD1222 COVID-19 vaccine. Turning to the study itself: Second-dose groups at about 4 or about 12 weeks were pooled.

The study's findings and limits: Spike-specific TCR breadth and depth grew following two AZD1222 doses. Most donors were white British and more were female, and clonal diversity was possibly underestimated.

The sequence came from an adult in good health. The sample consisted of peripheral blood, taken on day 0 of AZD1222 vaccination. The chain couples TRBV12-3 or TRBV12-4 to TRBJ1-5; the D gene is possibly TRBD1 (6 bases). The CDR3 region has the DNA TGTGCCAGCAGTCGGGACATAAATCAGCCCCAGCATTTT. This gives the protein CASSRDINQPQHF.